Listed here are 22 T cell receptor beta chains from one sample, sequenced in a study of vaccination and CD4 T cells after COVID-19. These receptors' targets are unknown. Treatment reported: approximately 9-day PBMC culture with coronavirus spike peptide pools or control peptides (ViraFEST assay). The study sequenced cultured CD4+ T cell DNA using the Oncomine TCR Beta short-read assay. MiXCR, run by TCRdb on the PCR reads, gives a single entry per CDR3 protein. There are tens of thousands of distinct CDR3 sequences in the sample; roughly 34% occur only once, and less than 5.5% lies in the top ten. Sequences were derived from CD4+ T cells from blood, cultured in vitro, sampled before SARS-CoV-2 vaccination. These receptors all come from a human donor who had recovered from COVID-19.

The chain links TRBV7-9 to TRBJ2-1; D is possibly TRBD2 (7 bases). There are 15 residues in the CDR3. Germline CDR1 and CDR2: SEHNR and FQNEAQ (reference sequence). The ends were cut back, 5 bases at V and 7 bases at J, with 18 bases in the middle. CDR3: CASSTKGGPFNEQFF. The CDR3 DNA follows: TGTGCCAGCAGCACAAAGGGGGGGCCCTTTAATGAGCAGTTCTTC.

This rearrangement joins TRBV5-6 to TRBJ1-1, with unresolved D. The V end lost 3 bases, the J end lost 1 base, and 13 bases lay between the germline ends. There are 15 residues in the CDR3. Germline V gene sequence: CDR1 SGHDT, CDR2 YYEEEE. CDR3: CASSYRHGRNTEAFF. The CDR3, as DNA: TGTGCCAGCAGCTACAGACACGGAAGGAACACTGAAGCTTTCTTT.

This clonotype occurred a few times. The chain employs TRBV27 and TRBJ2-7; D assignment may be TRBD1 or TRBD2 (6 bases each). Germline V lookup: CDR1 MNHEY, CDR2 SMNVEV (reference sequence). CDR3 size: 13 residues. Trimming took off 3 bases at V and 6 bases at J, with 12 bases between the two ends. The CDR3 sequence: CASSFGGPSEQYF. The DNA of the CDR3 is TGTGCCAGCAGTTTTGGGGGGCCGAGCGAGCAGTACTTC.

V usage is TRBV7-2 and J usage is TRBJ2-5, with 8 bases matching TRBD2. The V gene end was trimmed by 8 bases and the J gene end by 1 base; junction bases not matched to a gene: 9. The CDR3 sequence is 15 residues long. Germline values: CDR1 SGHTA, CDR2 FQGNSA. CDR3 protein: CASDPDRGGQETQYF. CDR3 bases: TGTGCCAGCGACCCAGACCGGGGGGGCCAAGAGACCCAGTACTTC.

This clonotype was seen more than once but under ten times. V is TRBV10-1 and J is TRBJ2-1; either TRBD1 or TRBD2 may supply D (5 bases each). V was pared by 4 bases and J by 8 bases, with 15 bases between. The CDR3 is made up of 14 amino acids. Germline V gene sequence: CDR1 WNHNN, CDR2 SYGVQD (reference sequence). This chain's CDR3 is CASSGGSSRDEQFF. Here the CDR3 DNA reads TGCGCCAGCAGTGGGGGGTCCTCCCGGGATGAGCAGTTCTTC.

This clonotype has a handful of counts. This chain links TRBV7-3 with TRBJ2-3, with D uncertain. Germline assignment: CDR1 SGHTA and CDR2 FQGTGA. Between the trimmed V and J ends, which lost 2 bases and 4 bases, there was a span of 13 bases. This CDR3 is 15 amino acids long. This CDR3 is CASSLGGNSPDTQYF. In DNA, the CDR3 is TGTGCCAGCAGCTTAGGTGGGAACAGCCCAGATACGCAGTATTTT.

The J gene is TRBJ1-1, the V gene TRBV2, with a possible D match to TRBD1 (6 bases). Deletions cut 6 bases from V and 1 base from J, with 12 bases between. Looked up from germline, CDR1 is SNHLY and CDR2 is FYNNEI. CDR3 length: 14 amino acids. The CDR3 DNA is TGTGCCAGCAGATCAAGACAGGAGAACACTGAAGCTTTCTTT. Its protein is CASRSRQENTEAFF.

This rearrangement joins TRBV28 to TRBJ1-1; TRBD1 matches at 7 bases. With V trimmed by 3 bases and J by 6 bases, 10 bases remained unmatched. CDR3 length equals 15 residues. From germline, CDR1 is MDHEN and CDR2 SYDVKM. CDR3 protein: CASSFDRARIAEAFF. In DNA, the CDR3 is TGTGCCAGCAGTTTTGACAGGGCGAGGATCGCTGAAGCTTTCTTT.

This clonotype was counted between two and nine times. The chain carries TRBV15 and TRBJ1-5, with D possibly TRBD1 on 5 matching bases. CDR3 length: 15 amino acids. The germline V and J ends were trimmed by 3 bases and 4 bases, with 13 bases remaining between them. The germline gives CDR1 LNHNV, CDR2 YYDKDF (reference sequence). CDR3 protein: CATSRTYGGNQPQHF. The CDR3 coding sequence is TGTGCCACCAGCAGGACCTACGGGGGGAATCAGCCCCAGCATTTT.

The CDR3 region is CASSPEVFSYSGELFF. DNA of the CDR3: TGTGCCAGCAGCCCTGAAGTGTTTTCTTACTCCGGGGAGCTGTTTTTT. The chain has TRBV12-3 or TRBV12-4 and TRBJ2-2; no clear D gene. Trimming took 6 bases from V and 6 from J, leaving 20 bases between them. This CDR3 is 16 amino acids long.

The V call is TRBV24-1, the J call TRBJ1-4; D ambiguous. Looked up from germline, CDR1 is KGHDR and CDR2 is SFDVKD. Trimming took 3 bases from V and 2 from J, leaving 9 bases between them. The CDR3 totals 15 residues. CDR3 bases: TGTGCCACCAGTGATACCGGAGGGACTAATGAAAAACTGTTTTTT. As protein: CATSDTGGTNEKLFF.

This clonotype appeared a few times. The J gene is TRBJ2-7, the V gene TRBV10-1; the D is unclear. CDR1 and CDR2 from the germline V gene are WNHNN and SYGVQD (reference sequence). Trimming cost V 3 bases and J 0 bases, with 12 bases left between them. The CDR3 extends over 15 amino acids. CDR3 region: CASSEGLSSSYEQYF. CDR3 DNA: TGCGCCAGCAGTGAAGGGCTCTCCAGCTCCTACGAGCAGTACTTC.

This clonotype was detected a few times. The gene calls are TRBV7-2 and TRBJ2-2; 10 nucleotides agree with TRBD1. The V gene's germline CDR1 is SGHTA and CDR2 FQGNSA. This CDR3 has 15 residues. Trimming took 6 bases from V and 5 from J; bases not matched to a gene: 6. CDR3 sequence: CASSSGTGETGELFF. CDR3 sequence (DNA): TGTGCCAGCAGTTCCGGGACAGGGGAGACCGGGGAGCTGTTTTTT. Looking up the rest from reference TRBV7-2 and TRBJ2-2 gives the full variable domain: GAGVSQSPSNKVTEKGKDVELRCDPISGHTALYWYRQSLGQGLEFLIYFQGNSAPDKSGLPSDRFSAERTGGSVSTLTIQRTQQEDSAVYLCASSSGTGETGELFFGEGSRLTVL.

This clonotype has only a few counts. The chain is built from TRBV20-1 and TRBJ1-2; D not certain. The CDR3 spans 12 residues. With 3 bases removed from V and 8 bases from J, the gap between germline ends came to 13 bases. Germline CDR1 reads DFQATT; CDR2 reads SNEGSKA (reference sequence). CDR3 DNA sequence: TGCAGTGCTAGTCTGAGCGGTCGGGGCTACACCTTC. It yields the protein CSASLSGRGYTF.

This clonotype was counted only a few times. The chain employs TRBV20-1 and TRBJ2-7; TRBD1 matches at 8 bases. Looked up from germline, CDR1 is DFQATT and CDR2 is SNEGSKA (reference sequence). The junction had 6 bases not matched to a gene; V was cut back by 5 bases and J by 3 bases. The CDR3 is made up of 13 amino acids. CDR3 bases: TGCAGTGCTCCGTACGACAGGGGCTACGAGCAGTACTTC. Residues: CSAPYDRGYEQYF.

A few counts support this clonotype. The rearrangement links TRBV27 to TRBJ1-5, with 9 bases lining up with TRBD1. Losses at the gene ends were 5 bases for V and 7 bases for J; bases not matched to a gene: 9. The CDR3 contains 15 residues. Germline values: CDR1 MNHEY, CDR2 SMNVEV (reference sequence). The CDR3: CASSLQGQGKQPQHF. Written as DNA, the CDR3 is TGTGCCAGCAGTCTCCAGGGACAGGGAAAACAGCCCCAGCATTTT.

The chain couples TRBV27 to TRBJ2-1, with 10 bases matching TRBD2. The CDR3 is 15 amino acids. Germline V gene lookup returns CDR1 MNHEY and CDR2 SMNVEV (reference sequence). After removal of 7 bases from V and 10 bases from J, the junction contained 13 bases not matched to a gene. The CDR3 nucleotides are TGTGCCAGCACCCACCTAGCGGGAGAGCTAACGGAGCAGTTCTTC. It codes for CASTHLAGELTEQFF.

The V gene is TRBV11-2, the J gene TRBJ2-2, with 12 nucleotides matching TRBD2. Per the germline V gene, CDR1 is SGHAT and CDR2 is FQNNGV. V was clipped by 5 bases and J by 3 bases; unmatched bases: 16. The CDR3 is made up of 20 amino acids. The CDR3 sequence: CASSTYKGASGRGDTGELFF. Here the CDR3 DNA reads TGTGCCAGCAGCACATACAAGGGGGCTAGCGGGAGGGGGGACACCGGGGAGCTGTTTTTT.

The rearrangement uses TRBV10-3 and TRBJ1-1; tentative D call: TRBD1 (5 bases). This CDR3 has 14 amino acids. CDR1 ENHRY and CDR2 SYGVKD come from the germline V gene. V lost 1 base and J 4 bases, leaving 10 bases between the germline ends. CDR3 residues: CAISELRGSTEAFF. The CDR3 DNA is TGTGCCATCAGTGAGTTAAGGGGATCCACTGAAGCTTTCTTT.

The rearrangement uses TRBV28 and TRBJ2-2; 8 positions match TRBD2. CDR1 and CDR2 from the germline V gene are MDHEN and SYDVKM. This CDR3 contains 17 residues. V lost 6 bases and J lost 5; bases outside the gene matches: 14. CDR3 residues: CASSPRQAGVGTGELFF. CDR3 sequence (DNA): TGTGCCAGCAGCCCCCGCCAAGCGGGAGTCGGGACCGGGGAGCTGTTTTTT.

J is TRBJ2-7 and V is TRBV27, with D possibly being TRBD1 (5 bases). The V gene lost 5 bases and the J gene lost 7 bases, with 15 bases spanning the gap. In germline, CDR1 is MNHEY, CDR2 SMNVEV (reference sequence). This CDR3 region has 13 residues. CDR3 residues: CASSPGLTWEQYF. The DNA for the CDR3 is TGTGCCAGCAGTCCAGGGCTAACGTGGGAGCAGTACTTC.

J is TRBJ1-2 and V is TRBV11-3; the D gene is possibly TRBD1 (5 bases). Germline CDR1 and CDR2: SGHNT and YENEEA. The V end lost 1 base, the J end lost 8 bases, and 11 bases lay between the germline ends. The CDR3 totals 13 residues. DNA for the CDR3: TGTGCCAGCAGCTTAGTTCTCGGGGACGGCTACACCTTC. Translated: CASSLVLGDGYTF.